One sample yielded the 3 T cell receptor beta chains listed below, sequenced in a study of blood T cell repertoires in COVID-19. TCRdb's table, derived via immunoSEQ multiplex PCR, lists solely in-frame clones and lacks some. The sample records 100,000 to 150,000 clones, 75% to 90% being singletons. Sequenced: PBMCs or T cells enriched from blood (not recorded which). These receptors were collected from a woman aged 45-65 years who had recovered from COVID-19.

The chain joins TRBV18 to TRBJ1-5, with D perhaps matching TRBD1 (6 bases). The germline V gene encodes CDR1 KGHSH and CDR2 LQKENI. Trimming left V 2 bases short and J 3 bases short, with 11 bases between. The CDR3 covers 15 residues. CDR3 DNA: TGTGCCAGCTCACCAAATGGACAGTCCAATCAGCCCCAGCATTTT. Translated: CASSPNGQSNQPQHF.

This clone showed up just once. V usage is TRBV6-6 and J usage is TRBJ2-7; TRBD1 agrees at 11 bases. The V segment lost 0 bases and the J segment 4 bases; nucleotides outside the gene matches: 5. This CDR3 comprises 16 residues. Per germline, CDR1 MNHNY and CDR2 SVGAGI (reference sequence). In DNA form, the CDR3 reads TGTGCCAGCAGTTACTCTGGAGGACAGGGGGCTTACGAGCAGTACTTC. Its translation: CASSYSGGQGAYEQYF.

The chain employs TRBV7-2 and TRBJ1-3; TRBD1 matches 7 bases. This CDR3 region has 14 residues. CDR1 SGHTA and CDR2 FQGNSA come from the germline V gene. With V trimmed by 5 bases and J by 8 bases, 9 bases remained unmatched. The CDR3 DNA is TGTGCCAGCAGCCCGGGACAGCCGCCGGACACCATATATTTT. This sequence encodes CASSPGQPPDTIYF.